This record looks at one TCR beta chain sequence and its context. There is no known antigen for this receptor. Per-nucleotide qualities are absent, and no much larger clonotype sits a single base away. The collaborating institutions used their own protocols to collect whole blood in K2EDTA tubes. Collaborator samples were shipped for TCRbeta analysis as frozen whole blood, isolated PBMCs, or DNA extracted from either sample type. The germline V gene provides CDR1 SNHLY and CDR2 FYNNEI. The CDR3 holds 14 amino acids from the cysteine to the phenylalanine. Left in the record is the CDR3 DNA by itself, 42 bases read in frame from the first base. The junction carries 12 bases between V and J, which are trimmed by 4 bases and 2 bases respectively. This sample stems from a study of blood T cell repertoires in COVID-19 (TCRdb year 2020). Broadly, across the study: Collaborator samples came from the United States, Italy and Spain and covered acute and convalescent phases of COVID-19. The material from the prospective study consisted of cDNA or gDNA derived from T cells, B-cell-depleted T cells, or PBMCs. The dataset comprised deeply sampled blood TCRbeta repertoires from subjects exposed to, actively infected with, or recovered from COVID-19. The repertoires were made available in a free public database intended to serve as a resource for research on the immune response to SARS-CoV-2. Samples came from the ongoing ImmuneRACE study (first 160 participants) plus 1,254 subjects from 6 global collaborators. Nearly every sample came with metadata listing a de-identified subject ID, COVID-19 status, age in years and sex. Where HLA class I and class II types were available, the types were taken from metadata supplied by the sample provider, not from assay-based typing.

The paper as a whole reports these results and caveats: The amount of clinical and demographic metadata varied by source and participant and was provided uncurated.

TCRbeta CDR3 regions were amplified from genomic DNA by means of the immunoSEQ Assay, a bias-controlled multiplex PCR. The authors' analysis ran thus. Within the assay, amplification of reference gene primers was used to estimate how many nucleated cells each sample contained. To quantify the absolute abundance of each unique TCRbeta CDR3 rearrangement, sequence reads were collapsed and filtered. Productive Simpson clonality was computed per sample as the square root of Simpson's diversity index over productive rearrangements. TCRdb re-hosts the immuneACCESS table, in-frame sequences only. Its copies lack some clones; in the studies checked, an unresolved V gene accounts for under half of them, and the cause for the rest is not known. V, J and clone size reflect that table, while D and trimming were determined from the DNA. Counted in this sample were 200,000 to 300,000 clones; 80% to 90% of them appeared once. The ten largest account for around 5% of the sample.

The sequence derives from a woman aged 70-85 years with acute or convalescent COVID-19. Here the chain combines TRBV2 and TRBJ2-7, and possibly TRBD1, on 6 matching bases. Sequencing was done on a sample of peripheral blood. The DNA sequence is as follows: TGTGCCAGCAGTGTCGAACAGGGCCCCTACGAGCAGTACTTC. Translated, this is CASSVEQGPYEQYF.